Shown below are 24 T cell receptor beta chains from a single sample sequenced in a study of blood T cell repertoires in COVID-19. Assay: immunoSEQ multiplex PCR; the TCRdb copy retains only in-frame clones and omits some. The data contain 310,000 or so clones, around 87% of them singletons. Sequencing was done on a sample of peripheral blood. The origin of the receptors is a man aged 50-59 years with active or convalescent COVID-19.

V is TRBV5-1 and J is TRBJ2-5; TRBD1 aligns across 10 bases. CDR1 and CDR2 (germline): SGHRS, YFSETQ. Trimming removed 3 bases from V and 2 bases from J; junction bases left unmatched: 4. The CDR3 runs to 15 residues. In nucleotides, the CDR3 is TGCGCCAGCAGCTCGGACAGGGGGAGGCAAGAGACCCAGTACTTC. Protein: CASSSDRGRQETQYF.

V is TRBV29-1 and J is TRBJ1-3; no reliable D call. Trimming stripped 6 bases from V and 0 bases from J, with 6 bases between. This CDR3 has 12 amino acids. Germline CDR1 SQVTM, CDR2 ANQGSEA. CDR3 sequence reads: CSVTGSGNTIYF. CDR3 coding DNA: TGCAGCGTAACTGGCTCTGGAAACACCATATATTTT.

Comments on this clone: Other nucleotide sequences in the sample specify the same CDR3. V is TRBV15 and J is TRBJ2-1, with 7 bases aligning to TRBD2. Germline V gene lookup returns CDR1 LNHNV and CDR2 YYDKDF (reference sequence). The CDR3 runs 15 residues. The V segment lost 0 bases and the J segment 4 bases; nucleotides outside the gene matches: 3. The CDR3 reads CATSRDRGGYNEQFF. The CDR3 DNA reads TGTGCCACCAGCAGAGATCGCGGGGGTTACAATGAGCAGTTCTTC.

This chain links TRBV7-2 with TRBJ2-4; 7 nucleotides align to TRBD1. CDR1 SGHTA and CDR2 FQGNSA come from the germline V gene. The trim removed 1 base at V and 1 base at J, leaving 4 bases unmatched. The CDR3 is made up of 16 amino acids. CDR3 sequence (DNA): TGTGCCAGCAGCTTAGGACAGGGTTTGGCCAAAAACATTCAGTACTTC. Protein product: CASSLGQGLAKNIQYF.

This rearrangement joins TRBV4-3 to TRBJ2-5; 9 positions match TRBD1. J lost 4 bases, V lost 0 bases, and 6 bases had no gene match. Per the germline V gene, CDR1 is LGHNA and CDR2 is YSLEER. CDR3 length: 16 amino acids. CDR3 in amino acids: CASSQEGTGRGETQYF. CDR3 DNA sequence: TGCGCCAGCAGCCAAGAGGGGACAGGGCGAGGAGAGACCCAGTACTTC.

This CDR3 reads CAWSRTGGLTEAFF. The CDR3 DNA reads as TGTGCCTGGAGTCGCACAGGGGGCTTAACTGAAGCTTTCTTT. V gene TRBV30 combines with J gene TRBJ1-1, with 9 nucleotides matching TRBD1. Trimming took 2 bases from V and 5 from J; bases not matched to a gene: 6. Germline values: CDR1 GTSNPN, CDR2 SVGIG (reference sequence). This CDR3 region has 14 residues.

This clone has just a few counts. The sample holds other DNA sequences that translate to the same CDR3. The chain recombines TRBV28 with TRBJ1-4; tentatively, D is TRBD1 (5 bases). Germline loops: CDR1 MDHEN, CDR2 SYDVKM. This CDR3 region has 14 residues. V dropped 5 bases and J dropped 3 bases, with 10 bases sitting between them. In DNA form, the CDR3 reads TGTGCCAGCAGTCTGGGAGGGGCTAATGAAAAACTGTTTTTT. Its protein is CASSLGGANEKLFF.

The gene calls are TRBV14 and TRBJ1-1; maybe TRBD1 (6 bases). The V and J ends lost 8 bases and 1 base respectively, with 17 bases between them. This CDR3 has 15 residues. CDR1 and CDR2 (germline): SGHDN, FVKESK. The CDR3 loop reads CASRGLGARNTEAFF. DNA of the CDR3: TGTGCCAGCCGCGGCCTGGGGGCGAGGAACACTGAAGCTTTCTTT.

This clone was recorded a few times. J is TRBJ1-3 and V is TRBV28; D is unresolved. V was pared by 4 bases and J by 3 bases, with 16 bases between. This CDR3 spans 16 amino acids. Germline V CDR1 and CDR2: MDHEN, SYDVKM. CDR3: CASSSPSRSGGNTIYF. Here the CDR3 DNA reads TGTGCCAGCAGTTCCCCCTCCAGGTCCGGTGGAAACACCATATATTTT.

This clone was picked up one time. This chain joins TRBV15 and TRBJ1-2, with TRBD1 identical over 7 bases. Germline lookup yields CDR1 LNHNV and CDR2 YYDKDF (reference sequence). The CDR3 runs 13 residues. J lost 8 bases, V lost 0 bases, and 3 bases had no gene match. CDR3 coding DNA: TGTGCCACCAGCAGAGAGGACAGGACAGGCTACACCTTC. Its translation: CATSREDRTGYTF. Full variable domain (rest looked up from reference TRBV15 and TRBJ1-2): DAMVIQNPRYQVTQFGKPVTLSCSQTLNHNVMYWYQQKSSQAPKLLFHYYDKDFNNEADTPDNFQSRRPNTSFCFLDIRSPGLGDTAMYLCATSREDRTGYTFGSGTRLTVV.

V usage is TRBV24-1 and J usage is TRBJ1-5; 10 bases agree with TRBD1. CDR1 is KGHDR, CDR2 SFDVKD, per germline. V dropped 4 bases and J dropped 5; count of bases not matched to a gene: 16. CDR3 length: 19 residues. The chain's CDR3 is CATSDVPGQGSKEDQPQHF. CDR3 nucleotide sequence: TGTGCCACCAGTGACGTACCGGGACAGGGGAGTAAAGAGGATCAGCCCCAGCATTTT.

The genes are TRBV6-4 and TRBJ1-6, with 10 positions matching TRBD1. The junction had 2 bases not matched to a gene; V was cut back by 5 bases and J by 7 bases. Germline V gene data show CDR1 as MRHNA and CDR2 as SNTAGT. The length of the CDR3 is 14 residues. CDR3 sequence reads: CASSMGQGNSPLHF. The CDR3 DNA is TGTGCCAGCAGTATGGGACAGGGGAATTCACCCCTCCACTTT.

The genes are TRBV27 and TRBJ1-5; possible D gene TRBD1, 5 bases. Germline V lookup: CDR1 MNHEY, CDR2 SMNVEV (reference sequence). The CDR3 totals 15 residues. Between the trimmed V and J ends, which lost 6 bases and 1 base, there was a span of 13 bases. CDR3 nucleotides: TGTGCCAGCAGCTCCTCGGGGGGGAGCAATCAGCCCCAGCATTTT. This encodes CASSSSGGSNQPQHF.

The chain uses TRBV7-9 and TRBJ2-5; possibly TRBD2 for D (5 bases). There are 15 residues in the CDR3. V lost 8 bases and J 2 bases, leaving 18 bases between the germline ends. The germline V gene has CDR1 SEHNR and CDR2 FQNEAQ (reference sequence). This CDR3 is CASQDPRGAQETQYF. The CDR3 coding sequence is TGTGCCAGCCAGGATCCTCGGGGTGCTCAAGAGACCCAGTACTTC.

The rearrangement uses TRBV15 and TRBJ2-7; possible D gene TRBD2, 6 bases. This CDR3 contains 19 residues. Per germline, CDR1 LNHNV and CDR2 YYDKDF (reference sequence). V was cut by 0 bases and J by 0 bases, with 21 bases left in between. The CDR3 is CATSRDKLRWAEGSYEQYF. CDR3 nucleotide sequence: TGTGCCACCAGCAGAGATAAGCTTCGGTGGGCGGAGGGCTCCTACGAGCAGTACTTC.

The chain joins TRBV28 to TRBJ1-1; 11 bases match TRBD1. The CDR3 covers 15 residues. Per germline, CDR1 MDHEN and CDR2 SYDVKM. The V and J ends lost 3 bases and 4 bases, in that order; junction bases with no gene match: 4. The CDR3 DNA is TGTGCCAGCAGTTTCGTAGGGACAGGGGGCACTGAAGCTTTCTTT. Translated: CASSFVGTGGTEAFF.

About this clone: Different DNA sequences within this sample yield the same CDR3. This chain joins TRBV5-1 and TRBJ2-5, with 13 nucleotides matching TRBD2. Germline V gene lookup returns CDR1 SGHRS and CDR2 YFSETQ. The CDR3 extends over 16 amino acids. Unmatched junction bases numbered 1, after V lost 2 bases and J lost 0 bases. This chain's CDR3 is CASSLGTSGNQETQYF. For the CDR3, the DNA is TGCGCCAGCAGCTTAGGGACTAGCGGGAACCAAGAGACCCAGTACTTC.

V is TRBV6-2 or TRBV6-3 and J is TRBJ1-2; 8 bases line up with TRBD1. This CDR3 spans 17 amino acids. Germline assignment: CDR1 MNHEY and CDR2 SVGEGT. V shed 5 bases, J shed 4 bases, and the junction held 15 bases outside the gene matches. The CDR3, as DNA: TGTGCCAGCAGTCCAGGGACAGGACTACTTACGGGCTATGGCTACACCTTC. This codes for CASSPGTGLLTGYGYTF.

V and J are TRBV28 and TRBJ1-1; the D gene is possibly TRBD1 (6 bases). The CDR3 contains 14 residues. Trimming shortened V by 2 bases and J by 5 bases, and 12 bases separated the two germline ends. Germline V gene data show CDR1 as MDHEN and CDR2 as SYDVKM. CDR3 nucleotide sequence: TGTGCCAGCAGTTTACTGACAGGCGGAACTGAAGCTTTCTTT. It yields the protein CASSLLTGGTEAFF.

The chain employs TRBV30 and TRBJ1-6; TRBD1 matches at 9 bases. This CDR3 region has 14 residues. J gave up 6 bases and V 1 base, and 1 base lay outside the gene matches. Germline lookup yields CDR1 GTSNPN and CDR2 SVGIG (reference sequence). The CDR3 DNA is TGTGCCTGGAGTGGGACAGGGGTTAATTCACCCCTCCACTTT. This encodes CAWSGTGVNSPLHF.

For the CDR3, the DNA is TGTGCCAGTAGTATAGTTGGGGCCACTCAGCCCCAGCATTTT. This codes for CASSIVGATQPQHF. This chain connects TRBV19 to TRBJ1-5, with D maybe TRBD1 (5 bases). V was trimmed by 1 base and J by 6 bases, leaving 10 bases between them. The CDR3 has 14 residues. Germline lookup yields CDR1 LNHDA and CDR2 SQIVND (reference sequence).

V gene TRBV19 combines with J gene TRBJ1-1, with D possibly TRBD1 on 5 matching bases. Germline V CDR1 and CDR2: LNHDA, SQIVND (reference sequence). V was trimmed by 2 bases and J by 2 bases, leaving 15 bases between them. This CDR3 has 16 amino acids. The CDR3 DNA reads TGTGCCAGTAGTATACGCCGGAACAGGCGAAACACTGAAGCTTTCTTT. Translated, it gives CASSIRRNRRNTEAFF.

The chain employs TRBV28 and TRBJ2-7, with a possible D match to TRBD2 (6 bases). The V end was cut by 0 bases, the J end by 0 bases, with 12 bases between. Germline V gene lookup returns CDR1 MDHEN and CDR2 SYDVKM. This CDR3 is built from 16 residues. This chain's CDR3 is CASSLWSGVLSYEQYF. Written as DNA, the CDR3 is TGTGCCAGCAGTTTATGGTCGGGGGTCCTCTCCTACGAGCAGTACTTC.

For the CDR3, the DNA is TGTGCCAGTAGCGGACAGGGGGCTTTCTATGGCTACACCTTC. This translates into CASSGQGAFYGYTF. The chain links TRBV19 to TRBJ1-2; 11 nucleotides agree with TRBD1. V shed 6 bases and J 4 bases; nucleotides not matched to a gene: 4. Germline CDR1 is LNHDA and CDR2 is SQIVND (reference sequence). CDR3 size: 14 residues.